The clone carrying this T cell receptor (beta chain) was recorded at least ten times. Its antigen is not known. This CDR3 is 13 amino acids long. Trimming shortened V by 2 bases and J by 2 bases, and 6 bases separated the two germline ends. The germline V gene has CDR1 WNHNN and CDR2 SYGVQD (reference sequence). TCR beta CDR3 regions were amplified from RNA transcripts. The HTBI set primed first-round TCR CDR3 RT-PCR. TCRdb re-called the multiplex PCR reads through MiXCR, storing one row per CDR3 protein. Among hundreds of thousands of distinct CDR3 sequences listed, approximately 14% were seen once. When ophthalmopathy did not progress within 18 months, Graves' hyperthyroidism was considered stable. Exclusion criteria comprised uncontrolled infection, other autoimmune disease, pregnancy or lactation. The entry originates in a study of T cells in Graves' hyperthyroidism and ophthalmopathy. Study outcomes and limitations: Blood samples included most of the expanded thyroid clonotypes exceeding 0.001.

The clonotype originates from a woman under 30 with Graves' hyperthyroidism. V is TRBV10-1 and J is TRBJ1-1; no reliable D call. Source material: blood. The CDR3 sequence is CASSEKVNTEAFF. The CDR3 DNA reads TGCGCCAGCAGTGAGAAGGTTAACACTGAAGCTTTCTTT.